These T cell receptor beta chains were read from a single sample in a study of T-cell memory formation after mild COVID-19. Using its own MiXCR run on the 5' RACE reads, TCRdb lists one record per CDR3 protein. The repertoire holds fewer than 550,000 distinct CDR3 sequences, with 20% as singletons. Sequenced material: PBMCs or a T cell subset sorted from them (not recorded which). The receptors shown here come from an adult woman who had mild COVID-19 (a few samples of this study predate the infection). Cell type and time point are not known. The CDR3 runs from the conserved cysteine through the conserved F or W.

v_call	j_call	cdr3_length	cdr3_aa
TRBV12-3/TRBV12-4	TRBJ2-7	12	CASSFYSYEQYF
TRBV6-5	TRBJ2-7	15	CASSSPRKGTYEQYF
TRBV7-8	TRBJ2-2	14	CASSSPPKAGELFF
TRBV10-3	TRBJ1-2	11	CAGQGAYGYTF
TRBV9	TRBJ1-3	16	CASSVNPTTSGNTIYF
TRBV6-1	TRBJ1-4	14	CASKTDRGREKLFF
TRBV15	TRBJ2-5	10	CATGQGPQYF
TRBV7-9	TRBJ2-7	13	CASSPWTVGEQYF
TRBV24-1	TRBJ2-5	15	CATSERTAPQETQYF
TRBV30	TRBJ1-6	13	CAWNGGANSPLHF
TRBV12-3/TRBV12-4	TRBJ2-5	16	CASRGGLAGGGETQYF
TRBV7-3	TRBJ2-7	13	CASSSQVETRKYF
TRBV25-1	TRBJ1-2	14	CASRDRGPNYGYTF
TRBV7-9	TRBJ1-2	15	CASSLLRDRNYGYTF
TRBV5-1	TRBJ2-7	17	CASSLFGGDRAVYEQYF
TRBV7-9	TRBJ2-7	14	CASSPGSSSYEQYF
TRBV4-1	TRBJ1-1	15	CASSQEPAGSDEAFF
TRBV7-3	TRBJ1-6	15	CASRPQGHSDSPLHF
TRBV18	TRBJ2-7	14	CASSPPGYSYEQYF
TRBV5-1	TRBJ2-2	15	CASSLGSTGHGELFF
TRBV19	TRBJ1-5	13	CASSRARDRPQHF
TRBV7-2	TRBJ2-1	16	CASSSTSGTSYNEQFF
TRBV5-1	TRBJ2-1	17	CASVGGVPGNSYNEQFF
TRBV5-1	TRBJ2-7	15	CASSMLAGGLYEQYF
TRBV6-5	TRBJ1-4	17	CASSYSTGGATNEKLFF
TRBV9	TRBJ2-1	16	CASSVEGLAGGNEQFF
TRBV7-9	TRBJ1-1	14	CASTSLGWNTEAFF
TRBV4-2	TRBJ2-7	17	CASSQVAGQGAAYEQYF
TRBV30	TRBJ2-7	13	CAWSWDRVYEQYF
TRBV5-1	TRBJ1-6	15	CASSGGTGYNSPLHF
TRBV7-3	TRBJ2-2	15	CASSGTGGNTGELFF
TRBV20-1	TRBJ2-7	11	CSAGSIYEQYF
TRBV25-1	TRBJ1-2	14	CASSDRGTNYGYTF
TRBV7-8	TRBJ2-6	19	CASSLASAAWGTGANVLTF
TRBV21-1	TRBJ1-5	14	CASSNRDRSQPQHF
TRBV7-2	TRBJ2-5	13	CASSLSRWETQYF
TRBV30	TRBJ1-6	15	CAWRGEGSYNSPLHF
TRBV7-2	TRBJ2-7	12	CASSLFTGEQYF
TRBV6-2/TRBV6-3	TRBJ2-5	16	CASRSLAGGNQETQYF
TRBV5-6	TRBJ1-1	13	CASSVGQYTEAFF
TRBV18	TRBJ1-1	14	CASSPGAMNTEAFF
TRBV7-2	TRBJ1-6	14	CASSLNRRWSPLHF
TRBV7-9	TRBJ1-2	12	CASSLHGSGYTF
TRBV27	TRBJ2-1	13	CASSLILHNEQFF
TRBV5-1	TRBJ1-5	13	CASSLDIGQPQHF
TRBV30	TRBJ2-3	14	CAWSGPTITDTQYF
TRBV14	TRBJ1-1	17	CASSLGRGKGNFTEAFF
TRBV6-5	TRBJ2-7	13	CATSEGSSYEQYF
TRBV14	TRBJ1-2	16	CASSLSRQVFKEGYTF
TRBV5-5	TRBJ1-2	15	CASSLEVYSNYGYTF
TRBV20-1	TRBJ1-2	13	CSARRQGAKGYTF
TRBV7-9	TRBJ1-6	17	CASSPSLGQGNNSPLHF
TRBV7-2	TRBJ2-5	16	CASSLGLAGAKETQYF